This T cell receptor (beta chain) emerged from a study of molecular identifiers for immune sequencing clone quantification. Germline V gene data show CDR1 as SEHNR and CDR2 as FQNEAQ (reference sequence). The CDR3 runs to 12 residues. V was cut by 5 bases and J by 2 bases, with 7 bases left in between. This clonotype has more than one count but fewer than ten. Previously described methods and listed TCR primers produced bulk TCR libraries. Via MiXCR, TCRdb re-called the PCR reads, giving one row per CDR3 protein. The sample shows about 97,000 distinct CDR3 sequences, 20% to 25% of them seen only once.

Sequenced material: naive CD8+ T cells from blood, with Jurkat cell RNA spiked in. Subset meaning: FACS-sorted CD8+CD4-CCR7+CD45RA+ naive T cells. The rearrangement links TRBV7-9 to TRBJ2-7, with D unresolved. The TCR originated in a human donor in good health. Some libraries in this study had Jurkat cell RNA spiked in. CDR3 DNA sequence: TGTGCCAGCAGCGAAAGCACCTACGAGCAGTACTTC. Encoded protein: CASSESTYEQYF.